These 19 T cell receptor beta chains share one sample of origin, sequenced in a study of blood T cell repertoires in COVID-19. Assay used: immunoSEQ multiplex PCR; TCRdb lists only in-frame clones, some missing. The sample carries 250,000 to 300,000 clones, 83% recorded once. The sequenced material came from peripheral blood. The source is a man in his sixties who had recovered from COVID-19.

CDR3 DNA sequence: TGTGCCAGCAGCGTAGGGGCAGGAAATTCACCCCTCCACTTT. Translation: CASSVGAGNSPLHF. This chain connects TRBV9 to TRBJ1-6, with D unresolved. The CDR3 is 14 residues long. Trimming shortened V by 0 bases and J by 7 bases, and 8 bases separated the two germline ends. Germline V gene data show CDR1 as SGDLS and CDR2 as YYNGEE.

V gene TRBV19 combines with J gene TRBJ1-6, with a possible D match to TRBD1 (5 bases). The CDR3 extends over 13 amino acids. Germline V gene data show CDR1 as LNHDA and CDR2 as SQIVND (reference sequence). Trimming took 3 bases from V and 13 from J, leaving 13 bases between them. The CDR3: CASSMLHRSPLHF. CDR3 bases: TGTGCCAGTAGTATGCTGCACAGGTCCCCCCTCCACTTT.

The rearrangement links TRBV5-1 to TRBJ2-3; 9 positions agree with TRBD2. The V segment lost 0 bases and the J segment 4 bases; nucleotides outside the gene matches: 6. CDR1 is SGHRS and CDR2 is YFSETQ in the germline V gene. This CDR3 is built from 16 residues. The CDR3 nucleotides are TGCGCCAGCAGCTTGGACGGCGGGGGGGCGGCAGATACGCAGTATTTT. Protein sequence: CASSLDGGGAADTQYF.

The CDR3 reads CASSHAGNSPLHF. DNA for the CDR3: TGTGCCAGCAGCCACGCGGGTAATTCACCCCTCCACTTT. V and J are TRBV14 and TRBJ1-6; no clear D gene. CDR1 is SGHDN, CDR2 FVKESK, per germline. The CDR3 contains 13 residues. V shed 3 bases and J shed 6 bases, with 6 bases lying between them.

The gene calls are TRBV15 and TRBJ2-5; D might be TRBD1 (6 bases). V was shortened by 0 bases and J by 4 bases, with 15 bases between the two germline ends. Per germline, CDR1 LNHNV and CDR2 YYDKDF (reference sequence). The CDR3 has 16 residues. The CDR3 nucleotides read TGTGCCACCAGCAGAGATCGGGGTCAGGGGAGAGAGACCCAGTACTTC. Encoded protein: CATSRDRGQGRETQYF.

This rearrangement joins TRBV5-6 to TRBJ2-1, with D possibly matching TRBD2 (5 bases). V dropped 3 bases and J dropped 2 bases, with 15 bases sitting between them. The CDR3 has 16 residues. Germline CDR1 and CDR2: SGHDT and YYEEEE. The CDR3 DNA reads TGTGCCAGCAGCTCCCCCCGACTACCAGCCTACAATGAGCAGTTCTTC. This encodes CASSSPRLPAYNEQFF.

The gene calls are TRBV19 and TRBJ1-3, with 9 bases lining up with TRBD1. The CDR3 runs 14 residues. The junction had 1 base not matched to a gene; V was cut back by 6 bases and J by 1 base. In germline, CDR1 is LNHDA, CDR2 SQIVND (reference sequence). The CDR3 reads CASRDRGSGNTIYF. The CDR3 coding sequence is TGTGCCAGTAGGGACAGGGGTTCTGGAAACACCATATATTTT.

The V gene is TRBV5-1, the J gene TRBJ2-6; TRBD1 matches 10 bases. There are 19 residues in the CDR3. V shed 4 bases, J shed 4 bases, and the junction held 14 bases outside the gene matches. Germline loops: CDR1 SGHRS, CDR2 YFSETQ. The CDR3 DNA sequence: TGCGCCAGCAGCGCCACCCGACAGGGGGCACTAGTAGGGGCCAACGTCCTGACTTTC. Its translation: CASSATRQGALVGANVLTF.

This chain's CDR3 is CATSTGQGYQPQHF. The DNA for the CDR3 is TGTGCCACCAGCACCGGACAGGGGTATCAGCCCCAGCATTTT. The rearrangement joins TRBV15 to TRBJ1-5; 9 positions match TRBD1. The ends lost 4 bases at V and 5 bases at J; junction bases unmatched: 3. The length of the CDR3 is 14 residues. CDR1 LNHNV and CDR2 YYDKDF come from the germline V gene (reference sequence).

This clone was seen only a few times. The CDR3 nucleotides are TGTGCCAGTAGCGGTTGGCTAGCGGGGCTTCACAATGAGCAGTTCTTC. This translates into CASSGWLAGLHNEQFF. The V and J genes are TRBV19 and TRBJ2-1, with TRBD2 matching 9 bases. The CDR3 spans 16 residues. CDR1 LNHDA and CDR2 SQIVND come from the germline V gene (reference sequence). The ends lost 6 bases at V and 5 bases at J; junction bases unmatched: 11.

V and J are TRBV5-1 and TRBJ1-1, with D unclear. Looked up from germline, CDR1 is SGHRS and CDR2 is YFSETQ. CDR3 size: 13 residues. V was cut by 3 bases and J by 1 base, with 7 bases left in between. The CDR3 loop reads CASSYTENTEAFF. The CDR3, as DNA: TGCGCCAGCAGCTATACAGAGAACACTGAAGCTTTCTTT.

V is TRBV6-1 and J is TRBJ2-5; the match to TRBD1 covers 10 bases. J was trimmed by 1 base and V by 4 bases; bases with no gene match: 9. The germline CDR1 and CDR2 sequences are MNHNS and SASEGT. This CDR3 has 17 residues. CDR3 nucleotides: TGTGCCAGCAGTGGACAGGGGGCGCGGGGATCCCAAGAGACCCAGTACTTC. It yields the protein CASSGQGARGSQETQYF.

The chain has TRBV5-4 and TRBJ2-7, with 12 nucleotides matching TRBD2. The germline V gene encodes CDR1 SGHNT and CDR2 YYREEE (reference sequence). J was trimmed by 7 bases and V by 0 bases; bases with no gene match: 5. CDR3 length: 15 amino acids. CDR3 protein: CASSLALAGGDEQYF. The DNA for the CDR3 is TGTGCCAGCAGCTTGGCCCTAGCGGGAGGGGATGAGCAGTACTTC.

This clone was recorded only once. The chain employs TRBV29-1 and TRBJ2-3; 7 bases agree with TRBD1. The CDR3 contains 15 residues. Germline V gene sequence: CDR1 SQVTM, CDR2 ANQGSEA. Trimming at V came to 5 bases and at J to 4 bases, leaving 12 bases not matched to a gene. DNA of the CDR3: TGCAGCGTTAATCTAATGACAGGGTGGTCAGATACGCAGTATTTT. It specifies CSVNLMTGWSDTQYF.

The V gene is TRBV6-6, the J gene TRBJ1-2, with D maybe TRBD1 (6 bases). This CDR3 contains 13 residues. The germline V gene has CDR1 MNHNY and CDR2 SVGAGI (reference sequence). Trimming removed 6 bases at V and 4 bases at J, with 12 bases between. DNA of the CDR3: TGTGCCAGCAGGTCACAGGGATCCTATGGCTACACCTTC. It translates to CASRSQGSYGYTF.

The chain employs TRBV5-4 and TRBJ2-1; 9 bases map to TRBD1. V was clipped by 4 bases and J by 7 bases; unmatched bases: 6. The length of the CDR3 is 14 residues. Germline values: CDR1 SGHNT, CDR2 YYREEE (reference sequence). The chain's CDR3 is CASSPGQGRNEQFF. CDR3 in DNA: TGTGCCAGCAGCCCCGGACAGGGGCGTAATGAGCAGTTCTTC.

The chain joins TRBV3-1 (or the pseudogene TRBV3-2) to TRBJ2-6, with TRBD1 matching over 7 bases. Germline loops: CDR1 LGHDT, CDR2 YNNKEL (reference sequence). Germline trimming cut 1 base from V and 0 bases from J; bases unmatched to any gene: 3. The CDR3 contains 17 residues. The chain's CDR3 is CASSQGTGHSGANVLTF. The CDR3 region has the DNA TGTGCCAGCAGCCAAGGGACAGGACACTCTGGGGCCAACGTCCTGACTTTC.

The chain employs TRBV6-2 or TRBV6-3 and TRBJ1-5, with 9 bases lining up with TRBD1. The CDR3 is made up of 15 amino acids. V was clipped by 6 bases and J by 2 bases; unmatched bases: 5. Germline CDR1 MNHEY, CDR2 SVGEGT. The CDR3 loop is CASSKGQGRNQPQHF. The CDR3 DNA follows: TGTGCCAGCAGCAAAGGACAGGGGCGCAATCAGCCCCAGCATTTT.

The chain combines TRBV6-2 or TRBV6-3 with TRBJ2-7, with 11 positions matching TRBD2. The length of the CDR3 is 15 residues. V was pared by 6 bases and J by 6 bases, with 10 bases of the junction left unmatched. Germline V lookup: CDR1 MNHEY, CDR2 SVGEGT. The CDR3 is CASRPSGRTNGEQYF. The CDR3 coding sequence is TGTGCCAGCAGACCTAGCGGGAGGACTAACGGCGAGCAGTACTTC.